Sequencing of this T cell receptor beta chain was carried out in a study of blood T cell repertoires in COVID-19. The J segment lost 1 base and the V segment lost 6 bases, leaving 3 bases of the junction unmatched. CDR3 size: 14 residues. The germline V gene has CDR1 LNHDA and CDR2 SQIVND (reference sequence). A note on this clone: Other DNA variants within this sample encode the same CDR3.

Under the authors' procedure: Cell counts per sample came from amplifying reference gene primers. Assay used: immunoSEQ multiplex PCR; TCRdb lists only in-frame clones, some missing. That table supplies the V and J calls and clone size; D and trimming were determined from the DNA. The repertoire has roughly 110,000 clones, approximately 80% of them found once; the top ten carry nearly 0.85%. The V and J genes are TRBV19 and TRBJ2-1; 7 nucleotides match TRBD2. The specimen sequenced was peripheral blood. This TCR was recovered from a woman between 65 and 79 years old with acute or convalescent COVID-19. This CDR3 is CASRRESSYNEQFF. The DNA for the CDR3 is TGTGCCAGTAGGCGGGAGAGTTCCTACAATGAGCAGTTCTTC.